These 8 T cell receptor beta chains were all obtained from the same sample, sequenced in a study of blood T cell repertoires in COVID-19. TCRdb keeps only in-frame clones here, not all; method: immunoSEQ multiplex PCR. The data hold fewer than 300,000 clones, with 82% observed a single time. What was sequenced was peripheral blood. The origin of the receptors is a woman younger than 35 with acute or convalescent COVID-19.

This clone has only a few counts. J is TRBJ2-1 and V is TRBV5-6; 9 bases are shared with TRBD2. Looked up from germline, CDR1 is SGHDT and CDR2 is YYEEEE. V was clipped by 5 bases and J by 8 bases; unmatched bases: 11. The CDR3 consists of 15 residues. The CDR3 protein is CASRKGTSSRDEQFF. CDR3 DNA sequence: TGTGCCAGCAGGAAAGGGACTAGCAGTAGGGATGAGCAGTTCTTC.

This clone was seen only a few times. This chain joins TRBV3-1 (or the pseudogene TRBV3-2) and TRBJ2-3; 7 bases map to TRBD2. In germline, CDR1 is LGHDT, CDR2 YNNKEL (reference sequence). The V and J ends lost 4 bases and 2 bases, in that order; junction bases with no gene match: 12. The CDR3 is made up of 17 amino acids. The CDR3 region has the DNA TGTGCCAGCAGCCGCTATGGGGGGGGTCAGACCACAGATACGCAGTATTTT. Translation gives CASSRYGGGQTTDTQYF.

V usage is TRBV7-2 and J usage is TRBJ1-1; TRBD1 matches at 9 bases. CDR1 is SGHTA, CDR2 FQGNSA, per germline. The CDR3 sequence is 17 residues long. Trimming at V came to 4 bases and at J to 5 bases, leaving 14 bases not matched to a gene. The DNA for the CDR3 is TGTGCCAGCAGCTCCAACCTGGGACAGGGAGGGTGGACTGAAGCTTTCTTT. Protein sequence: CASSSNLGQGGWTEAFF.

This sequence joins TRBV27 and TRBJ1-2; 8 bases line up with TRBD1. Germline V lookup: CDR1 MNHEY, CDR2 SMNVEV (reference sequence). This CDR3 contains 12 residues. J was trimmed by 8 bases and V by 5 bases; bases with no gene match: 4. The CDR3 is CASSTRTGGYTF. The CDR3 nucleotides are TGTGCCAGCAGTACCCGGACAGGGGGCTACACCTTC.

The gene calls are TRBV5-1 and TRBJ2-1; the match to TRBD1 covers 7 bases. Germline V gene lookup returns CDR1 SGHRS and CDR2 YFSETQ. The CDR3 extends over 16 amino acids. V gave up 4 bases and J gave up 5 bases; unmatched junction bases: 12. CDR3: CASSRNPGTENNEQFF. The CDR3 nucleotides are TGCGCCAGCAGCAGAAACCCCGGGACAGAGAACAATGAGCAGTTCTTC. The whole variable domain, filled in from reference TRBV5-1 and TRBJ2-1, reads KAGVTQTPRYLIKTRGQQVTLSCSPISGHRSVSWYQQTPGQGLQFLFEYFSETQRNKGNFPGRFSGRQFSNSRSEMNVSTLELGDSALYLCASSRNPGTENNEQFFGPGTRLTVL.

The chain joins TRBV6-5 to TRBJ1-1; no clear D. This CDR3 has 13 amino acids. The V end was cut by 7 bases, the J end by 1 base, with 10 bases between. Germline V gene sequence: CDR1 MNHEY, CDR2 SVGAGI. CDR3 bases: TGTGCCAGCATCGAGATGTGGAACACTGAAGCTTTCTTT. As protein: CASIEMWNTEAFF.

The rearrangement uses TRBV6-5 and TRBJ2-7; the match to TRBD2 covers 11 bases. Germline V lookup: CDR1 MNHEY, CDR2 SVGAGI. The CDR3 has 14 amino acids. Germline trimming cut 2 bases from V and 3 bases from J; bases unmatched to any gene: 0. The DNA of the CDR3 is TGTGCCAGCAGTTACGGGACTAGCGGCTACGAGCAGTACTTC. Its translation: CASSYGTSGYEQYF.

This clone was recorded once. The chain employs TRBV7-8 and TRBJ1-5; 8 positions agree with TRBD1. This CDR3 has 17 amino acids. CDR1 is SGHVS, CDR2 FQNEAQ, per germline. V lost 3 bases to trimming and J lost 4 bases; unmatched junction nucleotides: 11. The CDR3 bases are TGTGCCAGCAGCTTGGGTCCTACAGGGGGTGATAATCAGCCCCAGCATTTT. Translation: CASSLGPTGGDNQPQHF.